This TCR beta chain was identified during a study of CD8+CD57+ T cells in acquired aplastic anemia. Across the study: Average DNA yield from sorted CD4+ and CD8+ cells was approximately 3 ug. Healthy donors averaged roughly 11 million reads for CD4+ cells. General study findings and limits: Patients and controls shared twenty-nine CD8+ CDR3 sequences, highly expressed in patients. Between patients and controls, CD8+ Simpson's diversity did not vary significantly.

As concerns this clonotype: Its antigen is not identified. At one end, the junction sequence differs from germline, possibly due to a read error.

Germline V CDR1 and CDR2: SGHTA, FQGTGA. The CDR3 is made up of 16 amino acids. TCR beta VDJ and CDR3 were profiled, and genomic DNA was the template. MiXCR, applied by TCRdb to the reads, yields one record per CDR3 protein. The table lists about 420,000 distinct CDR3 sequences, around 72% of them singletons, with 4% in the top ten. What was sequenced was sorted CD4+, CD8+, or CD8+CD57+ T cells (not recorded which) from PBMCs. The rearrangement joins TRBV7-3 to TRBJ1-1; 7 bases are shared with TRBD1. This sequence originates from a human donor in good health, serving as a control. The CDR3 reads CASSLGTGEGYTEAFF. The DNA of the CDR3 is TGTGCCAGCAGCTTAGGTACAGGGGAGGGCTACACCGAAGCTTTCTTT.